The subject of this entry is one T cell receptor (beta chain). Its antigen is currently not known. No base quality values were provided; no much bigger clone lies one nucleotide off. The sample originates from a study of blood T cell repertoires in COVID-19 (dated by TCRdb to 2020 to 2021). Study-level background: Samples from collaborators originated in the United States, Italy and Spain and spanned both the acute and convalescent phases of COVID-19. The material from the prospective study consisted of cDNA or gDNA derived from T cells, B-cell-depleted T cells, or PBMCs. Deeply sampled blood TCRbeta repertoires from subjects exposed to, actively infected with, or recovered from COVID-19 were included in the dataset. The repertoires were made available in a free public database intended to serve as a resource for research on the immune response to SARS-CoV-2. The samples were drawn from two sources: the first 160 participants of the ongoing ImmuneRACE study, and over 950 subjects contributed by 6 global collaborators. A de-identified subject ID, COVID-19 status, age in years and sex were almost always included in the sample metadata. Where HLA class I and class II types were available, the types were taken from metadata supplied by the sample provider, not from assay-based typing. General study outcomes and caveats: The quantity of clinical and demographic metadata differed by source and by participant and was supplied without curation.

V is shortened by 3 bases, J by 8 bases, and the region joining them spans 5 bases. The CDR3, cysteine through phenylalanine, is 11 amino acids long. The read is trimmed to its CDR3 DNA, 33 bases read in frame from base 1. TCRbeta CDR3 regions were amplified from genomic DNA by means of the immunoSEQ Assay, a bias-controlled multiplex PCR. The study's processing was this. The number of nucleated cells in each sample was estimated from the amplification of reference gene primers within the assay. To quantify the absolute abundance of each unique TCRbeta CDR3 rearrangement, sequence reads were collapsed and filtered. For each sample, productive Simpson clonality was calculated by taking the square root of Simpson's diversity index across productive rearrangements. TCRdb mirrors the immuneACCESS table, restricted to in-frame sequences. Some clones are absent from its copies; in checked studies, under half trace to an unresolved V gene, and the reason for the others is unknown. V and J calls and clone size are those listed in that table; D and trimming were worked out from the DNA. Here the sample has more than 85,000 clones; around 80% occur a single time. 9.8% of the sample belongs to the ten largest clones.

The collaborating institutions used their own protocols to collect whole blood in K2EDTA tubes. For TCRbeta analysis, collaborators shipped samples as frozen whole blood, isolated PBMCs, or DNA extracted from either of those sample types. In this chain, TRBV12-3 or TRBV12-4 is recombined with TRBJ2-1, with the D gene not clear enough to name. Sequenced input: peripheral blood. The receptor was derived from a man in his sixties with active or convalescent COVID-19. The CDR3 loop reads CASSLGHEQFF. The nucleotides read TGTGCCAGCAGTTTGGGCCATGAGCAGTTCTTC.